The 20 T cell receptor beta chains presented below share a single source sample, sequenced in a study of blood T cell repertoires in COVID-19. Generated by immunoSEQ multiplex PCR, the TCRdb table keeps only in-frame clones and is missing some. The table lists roughly 120,000 clones, about 88% of them singletons, with under 9% in the top ten. The sequencing sample was made of peripheral blood. Receptors originate from a woman between 70 and 85 years old who had recovered from COVID-19.

The V and J genes are TRBV7-8 and TRBJ1-6; 8 bases are a match to TRBD1. The germline gives CDR1 SGHVS, CDR2 FQNEAQ. This CDR3 has 17 amino acids. The V and J ends lost 5 bases and 9 bases, in that order; junction bases with no gene match: 15. The CDR3 DNA sequence: TGTGCCAGCAGCCCGGACGGGACAGGCGGTGTGGTTTCACCCCTCCACTTT. Translation: CASSPDGTGGVVSPLHF.

The chain carries TRBV25-1 and TRBJ2-1; 10 bases are a match to TRBD2. Losses at the gene ends were 3 bases for V and 9 bases for J; bases not matched to a gene: 5. Germline loops: CDR1 MGHDK, CDR2 SYGVNS. The CDR3 runs 14 residues. DNA of the CDR3: TGTGCCAGCAGTGATGGGACTAGCGCGGGTGAGCAGTTCTTC. Amino acid sequence: CASSDGTSAGEQFF.

The chain is built from TRBV3-1 (or the pseudogene TRBV3-2) and TRBJ2-1, with TRBD1 identical over 8 bases. CDR1 and CDR2 (germline): LGHDT, YNNKEL (reference sequence). Unmatched junction bases numbered 13, after V lost 6 bases and J lost 9 bases. The length of the CDR3 is 15 residues. The CDR3 DNA follows: TGTGCCAGCAGATCAAGTCGACAGGGGACTGGTGAGCAGTTCTTC. Translated, it gives CASRSSRQGTGEQFF.

The V gene is TRBV7-9, the J gene TRBJ1-6; a weak D match, TRBD1 (6 bases). Germline V gene lookup returns CDR1 SEHNR and CDR2 FQNEAQ (reference sequence). CDR3 length: 14 amino acids. V was trimmed by 1 base and J by 9 bases, leaving 10 bases between them. The CDR3, as DNA: TGTGCCAGCAGCTTAGGGACAGTGGGTTCACCCCTCCACTTT. Its translation is CASSLGTVGSPLHF.

This sequence joins TRBV18 and TRBJ1-6, with D possibly TRBD1 on 5 matching bases. CDR1 and CDR2 from the germline V gene are KGHSH and LQKENI. The CDR3 runs to 15 residues. V was cut by 4 bases and J by 5 bases, with 12 bases left in between. The CDR3 reads CASSRGGSDNSPLHF. CDR3 coding DNA: TGTGCCAGCTCACGTGGGGGGTCCGATAATTCACCCCTCCACTTT. The whole variable domain, remainder taken from reference TRBV18 and TRBJ1-6, is NAGVMQNPRHLVRRRGQEARLRCSPMKGHSHVYWYRQLPEEGLKFMVYLQKENIIDESGMPKERFSAEFPKEGPSILRIQQVVRGDSAAYFCASSRGGSDNSPLHFGNGTRLTVT.

With respect to this clone: The sample contains more than one DNA sequence encoding this CDR3. The rearrangement links TRBV6-5 to TRBJ2-7; no definite D call. The CDR3 runs to 12 residues. The germline V gene has CDR1 MNHEY and CDR2 SVGAGI. V was clipped by 8 bases and J by 3 bases, with 11 bases between them. CDR3 nucleotides: TGTGCCAGCCACCCAGGTAACTACGAGCAGTACTTC. The encoded protein is CASHPGNYEQYF.

This chain connects TRBV7-9 to TRBJ2-3, with D possibly matching TRBD2 (5 bases). Germline loops: CDR1 SEHNR, CDR2 FQNEAQ (reference sequence). This CDR3 has 15 residues. Trimming cost V 8 bases and J 2 bases, with 17 bases left between them. The CDR3 nucleotides read TGTGCCAGCGGCCCCCGGGGTTCCGCCACAGATACGCAGTATTTT. It specifies CASGPRGSATDTQYF.

The chain couples TRBV19 to TRBJ2-7, with 8 positions matching TRBD1. Germline CDR1 reads LNHDA; CDR2 reads SQIVND (reference sequence). The CDR3 loop spans 14 amino acids. The ends lost 6 bases at V and 6 bases at J; junction bases unmatched: 10. The CDR3 here is CASRRQGLIGEQYF. As DNA, the CDR3 is TGTGCCAGTAGAAGACAGGGGTTGATAGGCGAGCAGTACTTC.

The chain combines TRBV5-8 with TRBJ1-4; D may be TRBD1 (5 bases). The V end was cut by 0 bases, the J end by 5 bases, with 8 bases between. Per germline, CDR1 SGHTS and CDR2 YDEGEE. This CDR3 spans 14 amino acids. The CDR3 bases are TGTGCCAGCAGCTTGGGACAGATGAATGAAAAACTGTTTTTT. Translation: CASSLGQMNEKLFF.

The chain couples TRBV28 to TRBJ1-4, with D possibly being TRBD1 (5 bases). Germline values: CDR1 MDHEN, CDR2 SYDVKM. The CDR3 has 16 residues. Between the trimmed V and J ends, which lost 5 bases and 1 base, there was a span of 14 bases. The CDR3 spells CASSRYPGRTNEKLFF. The CDR3 DNA sequence: TGTGCCAGCAGTCGCTATCCAGGGCGAACTAATGAAAAACTGTTTTTT.

The CDR3, as DNA: TGTGCCAGCAGTTTAATGGGAGGGAGCACTGAAGCTTTCTTT. Protein sequence: CASSLMGGSTEAFF. The V gene is TRBV27, the J gene TRBJ1-1; unclear D gene. The germline V and J ends were trimmed by 2 bases and 4 bases, with 11 bases remaining between them. The CDR3 runs 14 residues. The germline CDR1 and CDR2 sequences are MNHEY and SMNVEV (reference sequence).

The rearrangement joins TRBV9 to TRBJ1-1; D remains unclear. This CDR3 comprises 13 residues. Germline CDR1 and CDR2: SGDLS and YYNGEE. V was pared by 0 bases and J by 2 bases, with 5 bases between. CDR3 protein: CASSVALNTEAFF. The CDR3 nucleotides are TGTGCCAGCAGCGTAGCCCTTAACACTGAAGCTTTCTTT. The full variable domain, with the rest looked up from reference TRBV9 and TRBJ1-1, is DSGVTQTPKHLITATGQRVTLRCSPRSGDLSVYWYQQSLDQGLQFLIQYYNGEERAKGNILERFSAQQFPDLHSELNLSSLELGDSALYFCASSVALNTEAFFGQGTRLTVV.

The V and J genes are TRBV29-1 and TRBJ2-5; 7 positions match TRBD1. This CDR3 contains 13 residues. Germline V CDR1 and CDR2: SQVTM, ANQGSEA. Trimming cost V 4 bases and J 3 bases; bases outside gene matches: 5. The CDR3 protein is CSVGEQGKETQYF. The DNA for the CDR3 is TGCAGCGTTGGAGAACAGGGGAAAGAGACCCAGTACTTC.

The genes are TRBV10-2 and TRBJ2-5; the D gene is possibly TRBD2 (5 bases). CDR3 size: 15 residues. Germline-derived CDR1 and CDR2 are WSHSY and SAAADI. Trimming removed 6 bases at V and 3 bases at J, with 17 bases between. For the CDR3, the DNA is TGCGCCAGCAGGATTGGAGGAACCGTTAAAGAGACCCAGTACTTC. It encodes CASRIGGTVKETQYF.

The chain links TRBV11-2 to TRBJ2-1, with D unresolved. Germline values: CDR1 SGHAT, CDR2 FQNNGV. Trimming took off 4 bases at V and 8 bases at J, with 15 bases between the two ends. This CDR3 spans 14 amino acids. In DNA, the CDR3 is TGTGCCAGCAGCTGGGCCCACGGTCCGGATGAGCAGTTCTTC. Amino acid sequence: CASSWAHGPDEQFF.

The chain joins TRBV5-4 to TRBJ1-1; 11 positions agree with TRBD1. From germline, CDR1 is SGHNT and CDR2 YYREEE (reference sequence). CDR3 length equals 15 residues. The trim removed 7 bases at V and 5 bases at J, leaving 10 bases unmatched. CDR3 sequence: CASSNPGQGGTEAFF. In DNA, the CDR3 is TGTGCCAGCTCCAATCCGGGACAGGGGGGTACTGAAGCTTTCTTT. The full variable domain, rest sourced from reference TRBV5-4 and TRBJ1-1, is ETGVTQSPTHLIKTRGQQVTLRCSSQSGHNTVSWYQQALGQGPQFIFQYYREEENGRGNFPPRFSGLQFPNYSSELNVNALELDDSALYLCASSNPGQGGTEAFFGQGTRLTVV.

Only a few counts were recorded for this clone. This chain links TRBV13 with TRBJ2-7, with D possibly TRBD1 on 6 matching bases. CDR3 length: 15 amino acids. V was clipped by 5 bases and J by 0 bases, with 14 bases between them. Germline CDR1 and CDR2: PRHDT and FYEKMQ (reference sequence). CDR3 in amino acids: CASSTRQASSYEQYF. Written as DNA, the CDR3 is TGTGCCAGCAGCACCCGACAGGCTAGCTCCTACGAGCAGTACTTC.

This chain joins TRBV5-1 and TRBJ2-7, with D possibly matching TRBD2 (5 bases). From germline, CDR1 is SGHRS and CDR2 YFSETQ. The CDR3 runs 12 residues. Trimming took 2 bases from V and 6 from J, leaving 9 bases between them. The CDR3 region is CASSFSGAEQYF. In DNA, the CDR3 is TGCGCCAGCAGCTTCAGCGGCGCCGAGCAGTACTTC.

The rearrangement uses TRBV6-4 and TRBJ2-2; D unclear. The CDR3 has 12 amino acids. Germline-derived CDR1 and CDR2 are MRHNA and SNTAGT. Trimming removed 0 bases from V and 7 bases from J, with 3 bases in between. The CDR3 loop reads CASSDSVGELFF. CDR3 bases: TGTGCCAGCAGTGACTCCGTCGGGGAGCTGTTTTTT.

V gene TRBV3-1 (or the pseudogene TRBV3-2) combines with J gene TRBJ2-5; the D gene is possibly TRBD2 (5 bases). The CDR3 spans 13 residues. Trimming left V 4 bases short and J 7 bases short, with 13 bases between. The germline V gene has CDR1 LGHDT and CDR2 YNNKEL (reference sequence). The CDR3 region has the DNA TGTGCCAGCAGCCTGTCCGGGGTGGGGACCCAGTACTTC. Its protein is CASSLSGVGTQYF.